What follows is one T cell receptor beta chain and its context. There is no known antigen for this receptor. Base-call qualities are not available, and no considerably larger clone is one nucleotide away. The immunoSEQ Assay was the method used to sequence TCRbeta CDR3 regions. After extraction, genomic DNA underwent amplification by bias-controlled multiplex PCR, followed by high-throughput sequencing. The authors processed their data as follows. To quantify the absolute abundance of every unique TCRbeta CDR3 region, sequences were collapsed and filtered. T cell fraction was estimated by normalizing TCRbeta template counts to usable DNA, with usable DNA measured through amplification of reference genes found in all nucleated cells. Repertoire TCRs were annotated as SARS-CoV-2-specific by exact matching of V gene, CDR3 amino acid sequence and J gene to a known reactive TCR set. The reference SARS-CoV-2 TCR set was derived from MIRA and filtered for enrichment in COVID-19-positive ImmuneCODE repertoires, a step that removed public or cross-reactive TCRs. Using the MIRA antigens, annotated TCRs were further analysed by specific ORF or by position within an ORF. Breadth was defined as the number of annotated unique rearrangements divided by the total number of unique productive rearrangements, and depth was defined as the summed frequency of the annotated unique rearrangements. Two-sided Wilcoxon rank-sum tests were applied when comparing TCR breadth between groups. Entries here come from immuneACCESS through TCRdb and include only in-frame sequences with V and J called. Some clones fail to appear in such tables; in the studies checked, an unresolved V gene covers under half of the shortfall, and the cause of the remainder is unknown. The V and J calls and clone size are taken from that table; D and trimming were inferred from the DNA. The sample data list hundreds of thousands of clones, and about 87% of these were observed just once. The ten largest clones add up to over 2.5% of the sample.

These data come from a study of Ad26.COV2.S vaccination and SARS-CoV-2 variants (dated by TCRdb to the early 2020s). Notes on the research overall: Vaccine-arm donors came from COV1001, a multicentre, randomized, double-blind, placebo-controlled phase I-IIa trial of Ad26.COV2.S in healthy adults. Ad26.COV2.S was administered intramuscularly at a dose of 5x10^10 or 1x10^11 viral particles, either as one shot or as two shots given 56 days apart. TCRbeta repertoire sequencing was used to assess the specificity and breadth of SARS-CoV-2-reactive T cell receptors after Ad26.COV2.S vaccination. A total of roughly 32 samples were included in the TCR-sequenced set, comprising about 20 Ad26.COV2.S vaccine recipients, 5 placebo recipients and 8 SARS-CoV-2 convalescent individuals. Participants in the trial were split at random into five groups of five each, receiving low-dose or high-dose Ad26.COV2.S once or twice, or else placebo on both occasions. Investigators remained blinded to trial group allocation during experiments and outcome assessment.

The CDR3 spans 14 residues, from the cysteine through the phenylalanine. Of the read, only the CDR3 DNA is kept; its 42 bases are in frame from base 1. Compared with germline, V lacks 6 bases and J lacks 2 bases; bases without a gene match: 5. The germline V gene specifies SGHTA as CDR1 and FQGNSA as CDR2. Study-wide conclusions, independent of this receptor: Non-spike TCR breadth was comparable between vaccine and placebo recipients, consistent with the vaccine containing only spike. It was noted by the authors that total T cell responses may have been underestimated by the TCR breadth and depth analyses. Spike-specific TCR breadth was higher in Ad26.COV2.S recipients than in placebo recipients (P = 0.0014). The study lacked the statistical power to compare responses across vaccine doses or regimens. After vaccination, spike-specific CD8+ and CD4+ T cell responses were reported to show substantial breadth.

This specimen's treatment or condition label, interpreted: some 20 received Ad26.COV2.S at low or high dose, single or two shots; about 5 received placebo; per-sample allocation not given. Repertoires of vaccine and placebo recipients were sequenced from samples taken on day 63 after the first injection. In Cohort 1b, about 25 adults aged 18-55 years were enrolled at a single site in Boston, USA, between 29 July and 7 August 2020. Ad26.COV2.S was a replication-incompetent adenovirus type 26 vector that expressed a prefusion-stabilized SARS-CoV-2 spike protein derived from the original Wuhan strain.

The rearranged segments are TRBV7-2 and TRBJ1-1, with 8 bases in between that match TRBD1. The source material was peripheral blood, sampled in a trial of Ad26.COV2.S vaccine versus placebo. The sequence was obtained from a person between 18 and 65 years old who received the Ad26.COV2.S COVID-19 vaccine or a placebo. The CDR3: CASRRDRSNTEAFF. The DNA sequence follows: TGTGCCAGCAGGAGGGACAGGAGTAACACTGAAGCTTTCTTT.